These 9 T cell receptor beta chains were sequenced from one sample in a study of long-term antiretroviral therapy in people with HIV. Version v3.0 of the immunoSEQ assay was performed at survey level. TCRdb keeps only in-frame clones here, not all; method: immunoSEQ multiplex PCR. The table lists tens of thousands of clones, about 77% of them singletons. The sample in question was unsorted PBMCs, obtained 0.5 years after starting antiretroviral therapy. The receptors were sampled from a middle-aged woman with HIV.

This chain connects TRBV7-2 to TRBJ2-7; the match to TRBD1 covers 8 bases. The germline CDR1 and CDR2 sequences are SGHTA and FQGNSA. V lost 4 bases to trimming and J lost 3 bases; unmatched junction nucleotides: 5. The CDR3 runs to 14 residues. Here the CDR3 DNA reads TGTGCCAGCAGCTCTGCACAGGGGGGCTACGAGCAGTACTTC. Its protein product is CASSSAQGGYEQYF.

This clone was recorded a few times. This chain uses TRBV2 with TRBJ1-5, with 9 positions matching TRBD1. The ends lost 7 bases at V and 7 bases at J; junction bases unmatched: 5. In germline, CDR1 is SNHLY, CDR2 FYNNEI. The CDR3 runs to 13 residues. The chain's CDR3 is CASTGTGLQPQHF. The DNA of the CDR3 is TGTGCCAGCACCGGGACAGGGCTACAGCCCCAGCATTTT.

This clone has only a few counts. This chain uses TRBV9 with TRBJ1-1, with D perhaps TRBD1 (5 bases). The V gene's germline CDR1 is SGDLS and CDR2 YYNGEE. V dropped 2 bases and J dropped 1 base, with 9 bases sitting between them. The CDR3 runs 14 residues. The CDR3 DNA reads as TGTGCCAGCAGCGTGGGTCAGGGGAACACTGAAGCTTTCTTT. Residues: CASSVGQGNTEAFF. The variable domain in full, with the rest retrieved from reference TRBV9 and TRBJ1-1, is DSGVTQTPKHLITATGQRVTLRCSPRSGDLSVYWYQQSLDQGLQFLIQYYNGEERAKGNILERFSAQQFPDLHSELNLSSLELGDSALYFCASSVGQGNTEAFFGQGTRLTVV.

The chain combines TRBV27 with TRBJ2-7; tentatively, D is TRBD2 (6 bases). This CDR3 region has 13 residues. Trimming took off 2 bases at V and 6 bases at J, with 11 bases between the two ends. In germline, CDR1 is MNHEY, CDR2 SMNVEV (reference sequence). CDR3 bases: TGTGCCAGCAGTTTACCTGGAGGGTTCGAGCAGTACTTC. The encoded protein is CASSLPGGFEQYF.

Only a few counts were recorded for this clone. The chain recombines TRBV7-9 with TRBJ2-2; tentative D call: TRBD1 (5 bases). Trimming removed 5 bases at V and 0 bases at J, with 7 bases between. The CDR3 loop spans 14 amino acids. Per germline, CDR1 SEHNR and CDR2 FQNEAQ (reference sequence). The CDR3 is CASSPDTNTGELFF. The CDR3 DNA reads as TGTGCCAGCAGCCCGGACACGAACACCGGGGAGCTGTTTTTT.

As regards this clone: This CDR3 fails to terminate in the conserved phenylalanine or tryptophan, so it likely reflects a read error. The chain combines TRBV30 with TRBJ1-2; D is ambiguous. Germline V lookup: CDR1 GTSNPN, CDR2 SVGIG (reference sequence). V dropped 5 bases and J dropped 5 bases, with 15 bases sitting between them. The CDR3 runs to 13 residues. CDR3 coding DNA: TGTGCCTGGGCCTATTTCCCACCGTATGGCTACACCTCC. It specifies CAWAYFPPYGYTS.

The V and J genes are TRBV4-3 and TRBJ2-5; D uncertain. Germline lookup yields CDR1 LGHNA and CDR2 YSLEER. The V end lost 2 bases, the J end lost 0 bases, and 10 bases lay between the germline ends. The CDR3 runs to 15 residues. The CDR3 sequence is CASSQFGLNQETQYF. CDR3 in DNA: TGCGCCAGCAGCCAATTCGGTCTGAACCAAGAGACCCAGTACTTC.

This clone is labeled medium-sized. This chain joins TRBV7-9 and TRBJ1-2, with 8 bases identical to TRBD1. The CDR3 runs 17 residues. V lost 3 bases to trimming and J lost 7 bases; unmatched junction nucleotides: 16. The V gene's germline CDR1 is SEHNR and CDR2 FQNEAQ (reference sequence). The CDR3 bases are TGTGCCAGCAGCTTTAGCGGACAGGGAGTGATCTTTGGTGGCTACACCTTC. Residues: CASSFSGQGVIFGGYTF.

This clone was counted a few times. The chain links TRBV19 to TRBJ1-1, with D tentatively TRBD1 (5 bases). This CDR3 has 14 amino acids. Germline V CDR1 and CDR2: LNHDA, SQIVND (reference sequence). V gave up 5 bases and J gave up 1 base, with 11 bases separating them. DNA of the CDR3: TGTGCCAGTAGTCTTGGCAGGGAGAACACTGAAGCTTTCTTT. Translation gives CASSLGRENTEAFF.